The 26 T cell receptor beta chains reported below all come from one sample, sequenced in a study of blood T cell repertoires in COVID-19. Generated by immunoSEQ multiplex PCR, the TCRdb table keeps only in-frame clones and is missing some. This table holds a few hundred thousand clones, approximately 86% found once. Sequencing was carried out using peripheral blood. The receptors were sampled from a woman aged 55 to 70 with COVID-19, enrolled during active disease.

J is TRBJ2-1 and V is TRBV6-6, with TRBD2 matching over 11 bases. The length of the CDR3 is 14 residues. With V trimmed by 5 bases and J by 6 bases, 3 bases remained unmatched. Germline loops: CDR1 MNHNY, CDR2 SVGAGI (reference sequence). The CDR3: CASSTGTSGNEQFF. The CDR3 nucleotides are TGTGCCAGCAGTACGGGGACTAGCGGCAATGAGCAGTTCTTC.

The chain has TRBV2 and TRBJ1-5, with unresolved D. The ends were cut back, 5 bases at V and 4 bases at J, with 12 bases in the middle. Per the germline V gene, CDR1 is SNHLY and CDR2 is FYNNEI. The CDR3 sequence is 14 residues long. CDR3 protein: CASSRGRGNQPQHF. The DNA of the CDR3 is TGTGCCAGCAGTCGTGGGCGTGGAAATCAGCCCCAGCATTTT.

This chain connects TRBV5-1 to TRBJ2-2, with TRBD1 matching 9 bases. Trimming removed 4 bases from V and 4 bases from J; junction bases left unmatched: 5. The CDR3 is 15 amino acids. From germline, CDR1 is SGHRS and CDR2 YFSETQ. The CDR3 DNA sequence: TGCGCCAGCAGCCAGGGACAGGGTCCCACCGGGGAGCTGTTTTTT. It yields the protein CASSQGQGPTGELFF. The full variable domain, completed using reference TRBV5-1 and TRBJ2-2, is KAGVTQTPRYLIKTRGQQVTLSCSPISGHRSVSWYQQTPGQGLQFLFEYFSETQRNKGNFPGRFSGRQFSNSRSEMNVSTLELGDSALYLCASSQGQGPTGELFFGEGSRLTVL.

The gene calls are TRBV11-2 and TRBJ2-1, with 8 positions matching TRBD1. The CDR3 is 16 residues long. The germline CDR1 and CDR2 sequences are SGHAT and FQNNGV. V trimming: 5 bases; J trimming: 3 bases; junction bases outside the gene matches: 9. The DNA of the CDR3 is TGTGCCAGCAGCCTAACCGGGACAGGCGTCTACAATGAGCAGTTCTTC. Protein: CASSLTGTGVYNEQFF.

This clone was found a few times. The chain is built from TRBV9 and TRBJ2-7; D is uncertain. V dropped 4 bases and J dropped 5 bases, with 19 bases sitting between them. Per the germline V gene, CDR1 is SGDLS and CDR2 is YYNGEE. CDR3 length: 15 amino acids. The CDR3 DNA is TGTGCCAGCAGCCCTACGATCGAAGCGTGGAACGAGCAGTACTTC. Translation gives CASSPTIEAWNEQYF.

V gene TRBV7-9 combines with J gene TRBJ2-1, with TRBD1 matching over 10 bases. CDR3 length: 14 residues. Germline CDR1 and CDR2: SEHNR and FQNEAQ (reference sequence). V lost 6 bases, J lost 7 bases, and 6 bases stayed unmatched. CDR3 residues: CASSGGQGWNEQFF. DNA for the CDR3: TGTGCCAGCAGTGGGGGACAGGGGTGGAATGAGCAGTTCTTC. Combining the CDR3 with reference TRBV7-9 and TRBJ2-1 gives the whole variable domain DTGVSQNPRHKITKRGQNVTFRCDPISEHNRLYWYRQTLGQGPEFLTYFQNEAQLEKSRLLSDRFSAERPKGSFSTLEIQRTEQGDSAMYLCASSGGQGWNEQFFGPGTRLTVL.

CDR3 in amino acids: CASSPRAGVHEAQYF. The CDR3 DNA reads TGTGCCAGCAGCCCCCGGGCGGGGGTCCATGAGGCCCAGTACTTC. J is TRBJ2-5 and V is TRBV7-9, with 7 bases matching TRBD2. Germline lookup yields CDR1 SEHNR and CDR2 FQNEAQ (reference sequence). The CDR3 extends over 15 amino acids. Trimming removed 5 bases from V and 9 bases from J; junction bases left unmatched: 15.

This clone was counted only a few times. The chain is built from TRBV6-5 and TRBJ2-7; 11 bases fit TRBD2. Germline values: CDR1 MNHEY, CDR2 SVGAGI. V lost 5 bases, J lost 2 bases, and 5 bases stayed unmatched. There are 15 residues in the CDR3. The CDR3 DNA reads TGTGCCAGCAGTCGGGGGACTAGCGGACCCTACGAGCAGTACTTC. Protein: CASSRGTSGPYEQYF.

V and J are TRBV5-4 and TRBJ2-7, with 7 bases aligning to TRBD2. CDR1 SGHNT and CDR2 YYREEE come from the germline V gene (reference sequence). V shed 0 bases and J 6 bases; nucleotides not matched to a gene: 3. The CDR3 sequence is 13 residues long. The CDR3 DNA reads TGTGCCAGCAGCTTGGAGGGCGGGGGCGAGCAGTACTTC. Translation: CASSLEGGGEQYF.

This clone was picked up one time. The chain combines TRBV30 with TRBJ1-6, with D unclear. The CDR3 runs to 16 residues. CDR1 and CDR2 (germline): GTSNPN, SVGIG (reference sequence). V was trimmed by 2 bases and J by 9 bases, leaving 20 bases between them. CDR3 DNA sequence: TGTGCCTGGAGTTCGGCCCACGGAGGCCTCGGTTCACCCCTCCACTTT. Its protein product is CAWSSAHGGLGSPLHF.

The rearrangement joins TRBV28 to TRBJ2-3; 10 nucleotides match TRBD1. The CDR3 totals 12 residues. Germline V gene lookup returns CDR1 MDHEN and CDR2 SYDVKM. Trimming took 3 bases from V and 13 from J; bases not matched to a gene: 4. The CDR3 nucleotides read TGTGCCAGCAGTTTGGGGACAGGGGTTGAGTATTTT. Translating gives CASSLGTGVEYF.

V is TRBV2 and J is TRBJ1-5, with no clear D. In germline, CDR1 is SNHLY, CDR2 FYNNEI. The CDR3 has 14 residues. Trimming removed 4 bases at V and 5 bases at J, with 12 bases between. The CDR3 sequence is CASSVTKRDQPQHF. The DNA for the CDR3 is TGTGCCAGCAGTGTTACTAAACGCGATCAGCCCCAGCATTTT.

V and J are TRBV20-1 and TRBJ2-3, with D uncertain. The length of the CDR3 is 13 residues. Trimming took 4 bases from V and 4 from J, leaving 12 bases between them. Germline CDR1 and CDR2: DFQATT and SNEGSKA (reference sequence). Written as DNA, the CDR3 is TGCAGTGCTAATGAAGTTTCGGCAGATACGCAGTATTTT. As protein: CSANEVSADTQYF.

CDR3 in amino acids: CASSPGGNSPLHF. DNA of the CDR3: TGTGCCAGCAGCCCCGGCGGAAATTCACCCCTCCACTTT. This chain joins TRBV7-2 and TRBJ1-6; D is undetermined. The germline V gene has CDR1 SGHTA and CDR2 FQGNSA. Trimming took 5 bases from V and 7 from J, leaving 9 bases between them. The CDR3 length is 13 residues.

This clone was counted a single time. The rearrangement joins TRBV3-1 (or the pseudogene TRBV3-2) to TRBJ2-7, with D maybe TRBD2 (5 bases). V lost 2 bases, J lost 6 bases, and 17 bases lay in between. This CDR3 is 15 amino acids long. Germline CDR1 is LGHDT and CDR2 is YNNKEL (reference sequence). This CDR3 reads CASSQLPSGLVEQYF. The DNA of the CDR3 is TGTGCCAGCAGCCAATTACCCAGCGGTCTTGTCGAGCAGTACTTC.

This sequence joins TRBV28 and TRBJ1-5; D is unresolved. Germline CDR1 MDHEN, CDR2 SYDVKM. V was shortened by 9 bases and J by 4 bases, with 10 bases between the two germline ends. The CDR3 is 12 residues long. DNA for the CDR3: TGTGCCAGTCTAGACGGGAATCAGCCCCAGCATTTT. Its protein is CASLDGNQPQHF.

Regarding this clone: At one end, the junction sequence differs from germline, possibly due to a read error. This chain links TRBV27 with TRBJ1-3; 8 bases are shared with TRBD1. CDR3 length: 17 amino acids. The germline V gene has CDR1 MNHEY and CDR2 SMNVEV (reference sequence). The CDR3 is CASRLLGTGGPGNTIYF. CDR3 DNA: TGTGCCAGCAGGCTCCTGGGGACAGGAGGCCCTGGTAACACCATATATTTT.

CDR3 region: CASSRLKTSGSSTSYNEQFF. The CDR3 bases are TGTGCCAGCAGTAGACTAAAGACTAGCGGGAGTAGTACCTCCTACAATGAGCAGTTCTTC. V gene TRBV27 combines with J gene TRBJ2-1, with TRBD2 matching over 12 bases. The CDR3 spans 20 residues. Germline-derived CDR1 and CDR2 are MNHEY and SMNVEV (reference sequence). V trimming: 5 bases; J trimming: 0 bases; junction bases outside the gene matches: 14.

This clone was counted many times. The chain links TRBV11-2 to TRBJ2-7; TRBD2 agrees at 10 bases. J gave up 3 bases and V 5 bases, and 4 bases lay outside the gene matches. The germline CDR1 and CDR2 sequences are SGHAT and FQNNGV. The CDR3 covers 14 residues. CDR3 residues: CASSPSSGSYEQYF. In nucleotides, the CDR3 is TGTGCCAGCAGCCCGTCTAGCGGGAGCTACGAGCAGTACTTC.

This chain connects TRBV19 to TRBJ1-1; possible D gene TRBD1, 5 bases. Germline assignment: CDR1 LNHDA and CDR2 SQIVND (reference sequence). V was trimmed by 7 bases and J by 2 bases, leaving 14 bases between them. The CDR3 covers 14 residues. CDR3 sequence (DNA): TGTGCCAGTACCCCGGGGGGATTTAACACTGAAGCTTTCTTT. This translates into CASTPGGFNTEAFF.

This chain connects TRBV12-3 or TRBV12-4 to TRBJ2-1, with a weak D call TRBD2 (5 bases). The CDR3 spans 11 residues. Trimming removed 6 bases from V and 13 bases from J, with 13 bases in between. CDR3 protein: CASSYRETQFF. In nucleotides, the CDR3 is TGTGCCAGCAGCTACCGGGAAACCCAGTTCTTC.

This clone was seen just once. The genes are TRBV6-1 and TRBJ2-2; perhaps TRBD1 as D (5 bases). Trimming shortened V by 3 bases and J by 5 bases, and 10 bases separated the two germline ends. Germline V gives CDR1 MNHNS, CDR2 SASEGT. CDR3 length: 14 amino acids. This CDR3 reads CASSDRVLTGELFF. The CDR3, as DNA: TGTGCCAGCAGTGACAGGGTCCTGACCGGGGAGCTGTTTTTT.

The chain employs TRBV4-2 and TRBJ2-1; 14 positions match TRBD2. The CDR3 runs to 18 residues. The V gene end was trimmed by 1 base and the J gene end by 5 bases; junction bases not matched to a gene: 7. The V gene's germline CDR1 is LGHNA and CDR2 YNFKEQ. The CDR3 bases are TGTGCCAGCAGCCAAGCCGGGACTAGCGGGAGACCACACAATGAGCAGTTCTTC. Amino acids: CASSQAGTSGRPHNEQFF.

The chain links TRBV29-1 to TRBJ2-3; maybe TRBD2 (6 bases). Germline CDR1 and CDR2: SQVTM and ANQGSEA. V was clipped by 3 bases and J by 3 bases, with 10 bases between them. CDR3 length equals 13 residues. CDR3 nucleotides: TGCAGCGTTGACCCCCGGGGGACAGATACGCAGTATTTT. This gives the protein CSVDPRGTDTQYF.

The CDR3 DNA is TGTGCCAGCAGTTTGGGGGGAAGGGCTCAGCCCCAGCATTTT. Protein sequence: CASSLGGRAQPQHF. V gene TRBV28 combines with J gene TRBJ1-5, with D possibly TRBD1 on 5 matching bases. Trimming cost V 3 bases and J 6 bases, with 12 bases left between them. This CDR3 contains 14 residues. Germline assignment: CDR1 MDHEN and CDR2 SYDVKM.

A remark on this clone: A junction boundary mismatches the germline segment, possibly from a read error. The rearrangement joins TRBV7-2 to TRBJ1-1; 8 bases map to TRBD1. Germline CDR1 is SGHTA and CDR2 is FQGNSA. This CDR3 has 14 amino acids. The CDR3 reads CASRLDRGSTEAFF. The CDR3 coding sequence is TGTGCCAGCAGGTTAGACAGGGGATCCACTGAAGCTTTCTTT.